This T cell receptor beta chain was sequenced for a study of type 1 regulatory T cells. Study overall: This in vitro CD4 product, T-allo10, is enriched for Tr1 cells and alloantigen-specific.

Each CDR3 protein gets one entry after TCRdb re-called the reads with MiXCR. The data hold 63,000 or so distinct CDR3 sequences, with about 50% observed a single time. Of note for this clonotype: The antigen remains undetermined.

V was shortened by 6 bases and J by 7 bases, with 13 bases between the two germline ends. CDR1 and CDR2 from the germline V gene are LNHNV and YYDKDF (reference sequence). This CDR3 spans 13 amino acids. Findings of the study overall: Tr1 cells had a more restricted TCR repertoire than non-Tr1 cells.

V gene TRBV15 combines with J gene TRBJ2-1, with a tentative D call TRBD2 (5 bases). This TCR derives from a human donor in good health. Sequencing was done on a sample of cultured non-Tr1 T cells, either the whole culture or a sorted T cell fraction (not recorded which). CDR3 DNA: TGTGCCACCAGATCGGGGAGAGTTAATGAGCAGTTCTTC. Its translation: CATRSGRVNEQFF.